Listed here are 18 T cell receptor beta chains from one sample, sequenced in a study of blood T cell repertoires in COVID-19. Only in-frame clones appear in the TCRdb table, and some are missing; sequencing was by immunoSEQ multiplex PCR. The table includes about 280,000 clones, more than 75% detected once. The sequenced sample was PBMCs or T cells enriched from blood (not recorded which). These receptor sequences come from a woman aged 55-69 years in a cohort exposed to, infected with or recovered from COVID-19 (not recorded which).

The chain recombines TRBV28 with TRBJ1-5; the match to TRBD1 covers 10 bases. Germline lookup yields CDR1 MDHEN and CDR2 SYDVKM. J was trimmed by 5 bases and V by 3 bases; bases with no gene match: 4. The CDR3 has 15 amino acids. The CDR3 spells CASSFFGQGDQPQHF. The CDR3 DNA reads TGTGCCAGCAGTTTTTTTGGACAGGGGGATCAGCCCCAGCATTTT.

This rearrangement joins TRBV5-8 to TRBJ2-5, with D possibly matching TRBD1 (6 bases). CDR3 length: 13 residues. Per the germline V gene, CDR1 is SGHTS and CDR2 is YDEGEE. V was pared by 0 bases and J by 5 bases, with 8 bases between. CDR3 in DNA: TGTGCCAGCAGCTTGGACAGGGTGGAGACCCAGTACTTC. Its translation: CASSLDRVETQYF. Full variable domain (missing parts from reference TRBV5-8 and TRBJ2-5): EAGVTQSPTHLIKTRGQQATLRCSPISGHTSVYWYQQALGLGLQFLLWYDEGEERNRGNFPPRFSGRQFPNYSSELNVNALELEDSALYLCASSLDRVETQYFGPGTRLLVL.

The J gene is TRBJ1-4, the V gene TRBV2; TRBD1 might be the D (5 bases). Germline CDR1 SNHLY, CDR2 FYNNEI. The CDR3 extends over 14 amino acids. V was cut by 6 bases and J by 1 base, with 9 bases left in between. CDR3 nucleotides: TGTGCCAGCAGGGGGCCCGGAACTAATGAAAAACTGTTTTTT. This encodes CASRGPGTNEKLFF.

The CDR3: CASSGDRVVLGYTF. CDR3 nucleotides: TGTGCCAGCAGTGGGGACAGGGTCGTTTTAGGCTACACCTTC. This chain uses TRBV28 with TRBJ1-2; 9 nucleotides match TRBD1. CDR1 is MDHEN and CDR2 is SYDVKM in the germline V gene. V shed 5 bases, J shed 8 bases, and the junction held 9 bases outside the gene matches. CDR3 length: 14 residues.

The chain has TRBV5-4 and TRBJ2-7, with 13 bases that match TRBD2. The CDR3 is 13 residues long. V shed 4 bases and J 7 bases; nucleotides not matched to a gene: 2. From germline, CDR1 is SGHNT and CDR2 YYREEE (reference sequence). In DNA, the CDR3 is TGTGCCAGCAGCCTGGGACTAGCGGGGGAGCAGTACTTC. It translates to CASSLGLAGEQYF.

CDR3 sequence reads: CASSSGTGGGSTDTQYF. For the CDR3, the DNA is TGTGCCAGTAGTAGCGGGACAGGGGGCGGAAGCACAGATACGCAGTATTTT. The chain joins TRBV19 to TRBJ2-3; the match to TRBD1 covers 12 bases. With V trimmed by 4 bases and J by 0 bases, 5 bases remained unmatched. This CDR3 region has 17 residues. Per germline, CDR1 LNHDA and CDR2 SQIVND (reference sequence).

The gene calls are TRBV30 and TRBJ2-7; D possibly corresponds to TRBD1 (6 bases). The CDR3 runs to 14 residues. Trimming stripped 3 bases from V and 0 bases from J, with 12 bases between. The germline CDR1 and CDR2 sequences are GTSNPN and SVGIG (reference sequence). CDR3 nucleotides: TGTGCCTGGAGAAGCAGGGGTTTCTCCTACGAGCAGTACTTC. This codes for CAWRSRGFSYEQYF.

The rearrangement joins TRBV19 to TRBJ2-5; TRBD1 aligns across 8 bases. Germline lookup yields CDR1 LNHDA and CDR2 SQIVND (reference sequence). This CDR3 spans 15 amino acids. V was pared by 6 bases and J by 5 bases, with 11 bases of the junction left unmatched. For the CDR3, the DNA is TGTGCCAGTAGGCTTACTCAGGGGGCGGGGGAGACCCAGTACTTC. Its translation: CASRLTQGAGETQYF.

The table lists this clone with a few counts. V and J are TRBV19 and TRBJ2-7; 13 bases match TRBD2. Germline-derived CDR1 and CDR2 are LNHDA and SQIVND (reference sequence). There are 19 residues in the CDR3. J gave up 1 base and V 5 bases, and 14 bases lay outside the gene matches. The DNA for the CDR3 is TGTGCCAGTAGTCCCTCCGGCCGGACTAGCGGGAGACGGTCCTACGAGCAGTACTTC. Translation gives CASSPSGRTSGRRSYEQYF. Filled out from reference TRBV19 and TRBJ2-7, the complete variable domain reads DGGITQSPKYLFRKEGQNVTLSCEQNLNHDAMYWYRQDPGQGLRLIYYSQIVNDFQKGDIAEGYSVSREKKESFPLTVTSAQKNPTAFYLCASSPSGRTSGRRSYEQYFGPGTRLTVT.

This clone was counted a single time. In DNA form, the CDR3 reads TGTGCCAGCAGTGAGCGCGGTACAGGGTGGACACCCCTCCACTTT. This translates into CASSERGTGWTPLHF. The chain joins TRBV6-1 to TRBJ1-6, with D possibly being TRBD1 (6 bases). Deletions cut 3 bases from V and 11 bases from J, with 17 bases between. This CDR3 has 15 residues. The germline V gene encodes CDR1 MNHNS and CDR2 SASEGT.

This clone was recorded only once. J is TRBJ2-6 and V is TRBV7-2; D unclear. Germline lookup yields CDR1 SGHTA and CDR2 FQGNSA. This CDR3 comprises 14 residues. The ends were cut back, 6 bases at V and 0 bases at J, with 6 bases in the middle. As DNA, the CDR3 is TGTGCCAGCAGACACAACTCTGGGGCCAACGTCCTGACTTTC. Its translation: CASRHNSGANVLTF.

V usage is TRBV28 and J usage is TRBJ1-1, with D perhaps TRBD1 (5 bases). The CDR3 runs 13 residues. V was clipped by 6 bases and J by 5 bases, with 13 bases between them. The germline gives CDR1 MDHEN, CDR2 SYDVKM. CDR3 in amino acids: CASSTGLATEAFF. As DNA, the CDR3 is TGTGCCAGCAGCACAGGATTGGCGACTGAAGCTTTCTTT.

The CDR3 nucleotides read TGTGCCAGCAGGAAACAGGGGAGCAATGAAAAACTGTTTTTT. It encodes CASRKQGSNEKLFF. V usage is TRBV5-6 and J usage is TRBJ1-4; 7 nucleotides match TRBD1. The trim removed 5 bases at V and 5 bases at J, leaving 6 bases unmatched. In germline, CDR1 is SGHDT, CDR2 YYEEEE. The CDR3 length is 14 residues.

The chain couples TRBV21-1 to TRBJ2-7; the table assigns TRBD2, which was not confirmed against the DNA. TRBV21-1 is annotated as a pseudogene. The CDR3 has 16 amino acids. CDR3 bases: TGTGCCAGCAGTAAAGGGCGGGACCAAATGTCCTACGAGCAGTACTTC. It is translated as CASSKGRDQMSYEQYF.

The V call is TRBV19, the J call TRBJ2-2, with D possibly TRBD2 on 6 matching bases. Germline loops: CDR1 LNHDA, CDR2 SQIVND (reference sequence). The CDR3 totals 16 residues. Trimming left V 6 bases short and J 0 bases short, with 14 bases between. The CDR3 DNA sequence: TGTGCCAGTAGGCCCCGCGGGACTGCGAACACCGGGGAGCTGTTTTTT. Its translation is CASRPRGTANTGELFF.

This clone was seen a single time. The CDR3 is CASSPGQGALSSYNEQFF. CDR3 nucleotide sequence: TGTGCCAGCTCACCGGGACAGGGGGCATTGAGCTCCTACAATGAGCAGTTCTTC. This rearrangement joins TRBV18 to TRBJ2-1; 12 bases match TRBD1. Germline V lookup: CDR1 KGHSH, CDR2 LQKENI. CDR3 size: 18 residues. V dropped 3 bases and J dropped 0; count of bases not matched to a gene: 6. Based on the CDR3 plus reference TRBV18 and TRBJ2-1, the full variable domain is NAGVMQNPRHLVRRRGQEARLRCSPMKGHSHVYWYRQLPEEGLKFMVYLQKENIIDESGMPKERFSAEFPKEGPSILRIQQVVRGDSAAYFCASSPGQGALSSYNEQFFGPGTRLTVL.

This clone was found a few times. The chain is built from TRBV9 and TRBJ2-1; D is unresolved. The CDR3 covers 15 residues. Germline values: CDR1 SGDLS, CDR2 YYNGEE. V was shortened by 0 bases and J by 9 bases, with 16 bases between the two germline ends. The CDR3 loop is CASSVEAVFGVEQFF. In DNA, the CDR3 is TGTGCCAGCAGCGTAGAGGCGGTCTTCGGTGTTGAGCAGTTCTTC.

V is TRBV28 and J is TRBJ1-1, with D possibly being TRBD1 (5 bases). The V gene lost 5 bases and the J gene lost 3 bases, with 19 bases spanning the gap. CDR3 length: 16 residues. Germline CDR1 reads MDHEN; CDR2 reads SYDVKM. The CDR3 nucleotides read TGTGCCAGCAGTCTCGTCAGGGCCTCTGGGGACACTGAAGCTTTCTTT. Amino acids: CASSLVRASGDTEAFF.